The 12 T cell receptor beta chains listed next were all sequenced from one sample in a study of CD8 T cells in ankylosing spondylitis. TCRdb fed the 5' RACE reads into MiXCR, producing one record per CDR3 protein. The sample includes some 150,000 distinct CDR3 sequences, approximately 44% of them seen just once. Sequenced material: synovial fluid, either unsorted or a sorted T cell fraction (not recorded which). Receptors originate from a male donor with ankylosing spondylitis.

This clonotype was observed a handful of times. This sequence joins TRBV9 and TRBJ2-2; TRBD1 is a possible D gene (5 bases). The CDR3 extends over 16 amino acids. V lost 1 base to trimming and J lost 0 bases, with 10 bases between them. Germline values: CDR1 SGDLS, CDR2 YYNGEE. The CDR3 protein is CASSVLQATNTGELFF. CDR3 DNA: TGTGCCAGCAGCGTACTACAGGCGACGAACACCGGGGAGCTGTTTTTT.

The chain has TRBV7-3 and TRBJ1-5; D gene ambiguous. CDR1 and CDR2 from the germline V gene are SGHTA and FQGTGA. The CDR3 runs 20 residues. Trimming stripped 1 base from V and 1 base from J, with 23 bases between. CDR3 residues: CASSLIPFWRNAGSNQPQHF. Here the CDR3 DNA reads TGTGCCAGCAGCTTAATTCCCTTTTGGCGGAACGCCGGAAGCAATCAGCCCCAGCATTTT.

The V and J genes are TRBV14 and TRBJ2-1; 9 nucleotides align to TRBD2. CDR1 and CDR2 from the germline V gene are SGHDN and FVKESK. This CDR3 has 16 residues. V trimming: 3 bases; J trimming: 5 bases; junction bases outside the gene matches: 8. The CDR3 nucleotides read TGTGCCAGCAGCCATCTTGCGGGGGGGCCGGACAATGAGCAGTTCTTC. It translates to CASSHLAGGPDNEQFF.

The CDR3 DNA is TGTGCCATCAGTGAGTCGACGGATCCCACAACTAATGAAAAACTGTTTTTT. As protein: CAISESTDPTTNEKLFF. The V gene is TRBV10-3, the J gene TRBJ1-4; the D is unclear. With 0 bases removed from V and 0 bases from J, the gap between germline ends came to 11 bases. Germline CDR1 reads ENHRY; CDR2 reads SYGVKD. The CDR3 sequence is 17 residues long.

The rearrangement links TRBV6-5 to TRBJ1-1, with D possibly TRBD1 on 6 matching bases. CDR3 length: 15 residues. V was clipped by 2 bases and J by 4 bases, with 14 bases between them. Germline V gene lookup returns CDR1 MNHEY and CDR2 SVGAGI. CDR3 coding DNA: TGTGCCAGCAGTTACCTGCCGGGGGGCGGCACTGAAGCTTTCTTT. Residues: CASSYLPGGGTEAFF.

V is TRBV11-2 and J is TRBJ1-2; TRBD1 matches 9 bases. CDR1 is SGHAT, CDR2 FQNNGV, per germline. V shed 5 bases, J shed 2 bases, and the junction held 9 bases outside the gene matches. The CDR3 is 16 residues long. The CDR3 region is CASSQRTGALNYGYTF. CDR3 nucleotide sequence: TGTGCCAGCAGCCAAAGGACAGGGGCCTTAAACTATGGCTACACCTTC.

The rearrangement links TRBV30 to TRBJ2-2; D ambiguous. The germline V and J ends were trimmed by 4 bases and 3 bases, with 12 bases remaining between them. CDR1 is GTSNPN, CDR2 SVGIG, per germline (reference sequence). The CDR3 is 14 residues long. Here the CDR3 reads CAWNYWLYTGELFF. The DNA for the CDR3 is TGTGCCTGGAACTATTGGCTATACACCGGGGAGCTGTTTTTT. The entire variable domain, with the rest obtained from reference TRBV30 and TRBJ2-2, is as follows: SQTIHQWPATLVQPVGSPLSLECTVEGTSNPNLYWYRQAAGRGLQLLFYSVGIGQISSEVPQNLSASRPQDRQFILSSKKLLLSDSGFYLCAWNYWLYTGELFFGEGSRLTVL.

V is TRBV19 and J is TRBJ1-6; D remains ambiguous. V was pared by 4 bases and J by 6 bases, with 7 bases between. The length of the CDR3 is 13 residues. Germline V lookup: CDR1 LNHDA, CDR2 SQIVND (reference sequence). The CDR3 nucleotides are TGTGCCAGTAGTAGCGCTCTTAATTCACCCCTCCACTTT. It is translated as CASSSALNSPLHF.

The V and J genes are TRBV6-2 or TRBV6-3 and TRBJ2-1; 7 bases match TRBD1. The ends lost 6 bases at V and 6 bases at J; junction bases unmatched: 8. Germline lookup yields CDR1 MNHEY and CDR2 SVGEGT. CDR3 size: 14 residues. The CDR3 nucleotides read TGTGCCAGCAGACTAGGGACAGAGGTCAATGAGCAGTTCTTC. The encoded protein is CASRLGTEVNEQFF.

This rearrangement joins TRBV9 to TRBJ1-6; TRBD1 is a possible D gene (6 bases). This CDR3 is 16 amino acids long. Germline-derived CDR1 and CDR2 are SGDLS and YYNGEE. V lost 3 bases and J 9 bases, leaving 19 bases between the germline ends. DNA of the CDR3: TGTGCCAGCAGCGCGGCTACAGGGCGTGTGGCTTCACCCCTCCACTTT. Translated, it gives CASSAATGRVASPLHF.

This clonotype was found a few times. The gene calls are TRBV29-1 and TRBJ1-2; perhaps TRBD1 as D (6 bases). V shed 3 bases and J shed 4 bases, with 12 bases lying between them. CDR3 length equals 13 residues. The germline V gene has CDR1 SQVTM and CDR2 ANQGSEA. CDR3 nucleotides: TGCAGCGTTGATCCCGGACAGCCCTATGGCTACACCTTC. Encoded protein: CSVDPGQPYGYTF.

DNA of the CDR3: TGTGCCACCAAACGGGGACAGGTTCGCCTTAAAGAGACCCAGTACTTC. It encodes CATKRGQVRLKETQYF. This chain connects TRBV10-3 to TRBJ2-5; 8 bases map to TRBD1. Losses at the gene ends were 10 bases for V and 3 bases for J; bases not matched to a gene: 16. This CDR3 contains 16 residues. Per the germline V gene, CDR1 is ENHRY and CDR2 is SYGVKD.